The sequence of this TCR beta chain was determined in a study of CD8+ T cells in alopecia areata. cDNA serving as the sequencing template came from extracted, reverse transcribed RNA. The table came from immunoSEQ multiplex PCR; TCRdb's copy has only in-frame clones and leaves some out. The sample consists of 110,000 to 150,000 clones, about 60% of them appearing once. Study results and limitations: With patients, TCR sharing proved less clear than in mice, a difference possibly related to HLA. Lesional scalp, notably in alopecia totalis/universalis, had clonality above that of normal scalp.

As for this clone: As yet, its antigen is unknown.

The CDR3 has 14 amino acids. Looked up from germline, CDR1 is LGHNA and CDR2 is YNFKEQ. The V end was cut by 0 bases, the J end by 2 bases, with 5 bases between. Alopecia areata patients provided lesional scalp punch biopsies and peripheral blood, both collected for the study. J is TRBJ1-5 and V is TRBV4-2; D is perhaps TRBD1 (5 bases). This sequence was found in a human donor with alopecia areata. The starting material was CD4+ T cells sorted from blood, obtained at week 0. CDR3 amino acids: CASSQDRGNQPQHF. The CDR3 nucleotides are TGTGCCAGCAGCCAAGACAGGGGCAATCAGCCCCAGCATTTT.